This record looks at one T cell receptor (beta chain) sequence and its context. The antigen remains undetermined. Per the germline V gene, CDR1 is SNHLY and CDR2 is FYNNEI. J lost 9 bases, V lost 3 bases, and 4 bases had no gene match. This CDR3 contains 13 residues. The assay was immunoSEQ multiplex PCR, and TCRdb's table has in-frame clones only and misses some. The table shows some 1.5 million clones, with over 95% occurring only once. Splitting of CD4+ cells produced CD45RA+ naive and CD45RA-negative memory subsets. This entry is derived from a study of shared clonotypes between healthy human individuals. Regarding the study as a whole: Only blood underwent sampling, and tissue repertoires likely differ.

This sequence joins TRBV2 and TRBJ2-1, with 8 bases that match TRBD2. This sequence was found in a man aged 25-45 years in good health. Material: naive CD4+ T cells sorted from blood. The sample's subset: CD45RA+ positively selected. CDR3 nucleotide sequence: TGTGCCAGCAGTGAGCGGGAGGAGACTGAGCAGTTCTTC. It specifies CASSEREETEQFF. The variable domain in full, completed from reference TRBV2 and TRBJ2-1, reads EPEVTQTPSHQVTQMGQEVILRCVPISNHLYFYWYRQILGQKVEFLVSFYNNEISEKSEIFDDQFSVERPDGSNFTLKIRSTKLEDSAMYFCASSEREETEQFFGPGTRLTVL.